Sequencing of this TCR beta chain was carried out in a study of shared clonotypes between healthy human individuals. This clone was observed once. Its antigen is still unknown. Study results and caveats: When naive CD4 clonotypes were compared across a handful of donors, approximately 5% were shared. What naive subsets generally showed was a larger estimated richness than memory subsets showed.

Splitting of each subset's genomic DNA was done evenly across several immunoSEQ plates. Assay used: immunoSEQ multiplex PCR; TCRdb lists only in-frame clones, some missing. Of hundreds of thousands of clones in the sample, almost 95% were seen once. The naive CD8 population came from CD45RO-negative cells selected for CCR7, without terminally differentiated effector memory CD45RA+ cells. Germline V lookup: CDR1 SGHAT, CDR2 FQNNGV. The length of the CDR3 is 15 residues. Trimming left V 3 bases short and J 8 bases short, with 19 bases between. Sequencing used naive CD8+ T cells sorted from blood. The gene calls are TRBV11-2 and TRBJ1-2; D uncertain. The sequence came from a young man in good health. CDR3 loop: CASSLRPFSQEGYTF. The CDR3 DNA reads as TGTGCCAGCAGCTTGAGACCGTTCAGCCAGGAGGGCTACACCTTC.